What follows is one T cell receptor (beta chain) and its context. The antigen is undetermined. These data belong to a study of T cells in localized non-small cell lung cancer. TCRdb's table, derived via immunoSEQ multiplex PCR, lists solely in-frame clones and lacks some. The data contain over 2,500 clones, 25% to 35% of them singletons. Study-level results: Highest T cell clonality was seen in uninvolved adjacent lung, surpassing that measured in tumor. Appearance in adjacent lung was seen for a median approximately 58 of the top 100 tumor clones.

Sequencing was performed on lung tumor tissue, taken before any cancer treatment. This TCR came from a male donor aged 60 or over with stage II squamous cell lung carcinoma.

The CDR3 region has the DNA TGCGCCAGCAGCTTGGGGACTAGCGCAGATACGCAGTATTTT. Amino acid sequence: CASSLGTSADTQYF. This chain connects TRBV5-1 to TRBJ2-3, with 9 positions matching TRBD2. The CDR3 has 14 amino acids. The junction had 0 bases not matched to a gene; V was cut back by 0 bases and J by 4 bases. CDR1 SGHRS and CDR2 YFSETQ come from the germline V gene. The whole variable domain, filled in from reference TRBV5-1 and TRBJ2-3, reads KAGVTQTPRYLIKTRGQQVTLSCSPISGHRSVSWYQQTPGQGLQFLFEYFSETQRNKGNFPGRFSGRQFSNSRSEMNVSTLELGDSALYLCASSLGTSADTQYFGPGTRLTVL.